Listed below are T cell receptor beta chains from one sample, sequenced in a study of T cells in Graves' hyperthyroidism and ophthalmopathy. TCRdb re-called the multiplex PCR reads through MiXCR, storing one row per CDR3 protein. The top ten clones hold 17% of a sample with about 480,000 distinct CDR3 sequences, 14% of them seen once. Sequenced: blood. Receptors were obtained from a woman aged 18-30 years with Graves' hyperthyroidism. Each CDR3 is given with its conserved first and last residue. D genes are given only for firm matches. Clone sizes are given selectively: once, few, many, or a class where the clone is expanded.

TRBD1	many	TRBV29-1	TRBJ2-1	CSAETGQGGPDEQFF	TGCAGCGCTGAAACGGGACAGGGGGGGCCGGATGAGCAGTTCTTC
.	many	TRBV2	TRBJ1-2	CASSERGKYGYTF	TGTGCCAGCAGTGAGCGGGGCAAGTATGGCTACACCTTC
TRBD1	many	TRBV30	TRBJ1-5	CAWSVGGSSNQPQHF	TGTGCCTGGAGTGTAGGGGGCTCTAGCAATCAGCCCCAGCATTTT
.	.	TRBV29-1	TRBJ2-7	CSVGRQGYEQYF	TGCAGCGTTGGAAGGCAGGGCTACGAGCAGTACTTC
.	many	TRBV6-1	TRBJ1-2	CASSSDSGDGYTF	TGTGCCAGCAGCTCGGACAGTGGAGATGGCTACACCTTC
TRBD2	.	TRBV9	TRBJ2-1	CASSGTGLAGLDEQFF	TGTGCCAGCAGCGGCACCGGACTAGCGGGTTTGGATGAGCAGTTCTTC
.	many	TRBV5-1	TRBJ2-1	CASSSPGTADLSSYNEQFF	TGCGCCAGCAGCTCTCCCGGGACTGCCGACCTGAGCTCCTACAATGAGCAGTTCTTC
.	many	TRBV30	TRBJ2-2	CAWSAGTGELFF	TGTGCCTGGAGTGCCGGCACCGGGGAGCTGTTTTTT
.	many	TRBV27	TRBJ2-5	CASSLTGSTGGTQYF	TGTGCCAGCAGTTTAACGGGCAGTACGGGCGGAACCCAGTACTTC
TRBD1	many	TRBV2	TRBJ1-5	CASTGTGVNQPQHF	TGTGCCAGCACGGGGACAGGAGTTAATCAGCCCCAGCATTTT
.	few	TRBV6-2/TRBV6-3	TRBJ2-3	CASISSNPTSTDTQYF	TGTGCCAGCATAAGTTCGAACCCCACTAGCACAGATACGCAGTATTTT
.	.	TRBV7-9	TRBJ2-6	CASSSFPGGIGANVLTF	TGTGCCAGCAGCTCCTTCCCAGGCGGCATAGGGGCCAACGTCCTGACTTTC
TRBD1	.	TRBV12-3/TRBV12-4	TRBJ2-5	CASSHMVGQGIQETQYF	TGTGCCAGCAGCCATATGGTAGGACAGGGGATCCAAGAGACCCAGTACTTC
.	few	TRBV9	TRBJ2-7	CASSEATEDYEQYF	TGTGCCAGCAGCGAGGCGACGGAAGACTACGAGCAGTACTTC
.	.	TRBV5-4	TRBJ2-5	CASSSTYGETQYF	TGTGCCAGCAGCTCGACCTACGGGGAGACCCAGTACTTC
.	many	TRBV11-1	TRBJ2-3	CASSSTPGLAQDTQYF	TGTGCCAGCAGCTCTACACCGGGACTGGCACAGGATACGCAGTATTTT
TRBD1	many	TRBV2	TRBJ1-6	CASSEAGQYNSPLHF	TGTGCCAGCAGTGAAGCGGGACAGTATAATTCACCCCTCCACTTT
.	many	TRBV13	TRBJ1-2	CASSAGQKTLYTF	TGTGCCAGCAGCGCCGGACAGAAGACCCTCTACACCTTC
.	many	TRBV30	TRBJ1-2	CAWSEQTNYGYTF	TGTGCCTGGAGTGAACAGACTAACTATGGCTACACCTTC
.	few	TRBV20-1	TRBJ1-3	CSASTGGNTIYF	TGCAGTGCTTCGACTGGCGGAAACACCATATATTTT
.	.	TRBV19	TRBJ2-5	CASSIGTRETQYF	TGTGCCAGTAGTATCGGGACACGAGAGACCCAGTACTTC
.	many	TRBV18	TRBJ1-3	CASSPPGGLSGNTIYF	TGTGCCAGCTCACCACCGGGGGGGCTATCTGGAAACACCATATATTTT
.	many	TRBV20-1	TRBJ2-7	CSARRPGPTTYEQYF	TGCAGTGCTAGGCGACCGGGACCAACGACCTACGAGCAGTACTTC
.	many	TRBV5-1	TRBJ1-1	CASSLESRNTEAFF	TGCGCCAGCAGCTTGGAAAGTAGGAACACTGAAGCTTTCTTT
.	many	TRBV5-5	TRBJ2-5	CASSLVQQETQYF	TGTGCCAGCAGCTTGGTGCAGCAAGAGACCCAGTACTTC
.	.	TRBV14	TRBJ2-6	CASSQPPGEFDWPLSGANVLTF	TGTGCCAGCAGCCAACCGCCTGGGGAATTTGACTGGCCTCTCTCTGGGGCCAACGTCCTGACTTTC
.	many	TRBV24-1	TRBJ1-1	CATSDFNDEAFF	TGTGCCACCAGTGATTTTAACGATGAAGCTTTCTTT
.	.	TRBV7-3	TRBJ1-1	CASSFGVYTEAFF	TGTGCCAGCAGCTTCGGGGTTTACACTGAAGCTTTCTTT
TRBD2	.	TRBV18	TRBJ2-1	CASSRAAGGHNEQFF	TGTGCCAGCTCACGGGCAGCGGGAGGCCACAATGAGCAGTTCTTC